The 32 T cell receptor beta chains below all came from one sample that was sequenced in a study of blood T cell repertoires in COVID-19. Sequencing used immunoSEQ multiplex PCR; TCRdb keeps in-frame clones, though not all of them. The sample records roughly 150,000 clones, 85% to 90% being singletons. Sequencing input: peripheral blood. The receptors were gathered from a woman between 55 and 75 years old with active COVID-19.

The chain is built from TRBV5-1 and TRBJ2-1; 7 bases map to TRBD1. This CDR3 contains 16 residues. V trimming: 4 bases; J trimming: 4 bases; junction bases outside the gene matches: 11. Per the germline V gene, CDR1 is SGHRS and CDR2 is YFSETQ. CDR3 residues: CASSPRPRGPYNEQFF. Written as DNA, the CDR3 is TGCGCCAGCAGCCCACGACCTAGGGGGCCTTACAATGAGCAGTTCTTC.

The gene calls are TRBV4-1 and TRBJ2-5; 9 nucleotides align to TRBD2. With 4 bases clipped from V and 5 bases from J, the junction kept 8 bases outside the gene matches. CDR1 is MGHRA, CDR2 YSYEKL, per germline. The CDR3 has 15 residues. The CDR3 region is CASSPLLAGRETQYF. Written as DNA, the CDR3 is TGCGCCAGCAGCCCCCTCCTAGCGGGACGGGAGACCCAGTACTTC.

This chain uses TRBV14 with TRBJ2-5, with 8 bases that match TRBD1. The CDR3 covers 14 residues. Germline CDR1 is SGHDN and CDR2 is FVKESK. V lost 4 bases to trimming and J lost 5 bases; unmatched junction nucleotides: 6. The CDR3 sequence: CASSLRQGFETQYF. The CDR3 DNA reads TGTGCCAGCAGCCTTCGACAGGGGTTCGAGACCCAGTACTTC.

The V gene is TRBV7-3, the J gene TRBJ1-6, with D uncertain. V lost 10 bases and J 0 bases, leaving 4 bases between the germline ends. Germline V gives CDR1 SGHTA, CDR2 FQGTGA. The CDR3 is 12 residues long. CDR3 nucleotide sequence: TGTGCCATCGGCTCCTATAATTCACCCCTCCACTTT. This codes for CAIGSYNSPLHF.

V gene TRBV27 combines with J gene TRBJ2-5; no firm D call. The CDR3 is 16 amino acids. The germline V gene encodes CDR1 MNHEY and CDR2 SMNVEV (reference sequence). The V and J ends lost 5 bases and 2 bases respectively, with 18 bases between them. The CDR3 region is CASSPLSINRQETQYF. CDR3 coding DNA: TGTGCCAGCAGTCCCCTATCGATTAATAGACAAGAGACCCAGTACTTC.

In this sample, this clone turned up once. The V gene is TRBV14, the J gene TRBJ1-2; D is unresolved. Germline CDR1 reads SGHDN; CDR2 reads FVKESK. The CDR3 sequence is 13 residues long. V lost 1 base, J lost 7 bases, and 10 bases lay in between. CDR3 residues: CASSQGGSGGYTF. As DNA, the CDR3 is TGTGCCAGCAGCCAAGGAGGCTCTGGTGGCTACACCTTC.

The V gene is TRBV10-3, the J gene TRBJ2-2, with TRBD2 matching over 11 bases. After removal of 8 bases from V and 2 bases from J, the junction contained 7 bases not matched to a gene. The CDR3 has 16 amino acids. Germline CDR1 ENHRY, CDR2 SYGVKD. The CDR3 coding sequence is TGTGCCATCTCTAGCGGGAGGATTGAAAACACCGGGGAGCTGTTTTTT. As protein: CAISSGRIENTGELFF.

The CDR3 DNA sequence: TGTGCCAGCAGTGATCCCCTAGCGGGAGGATGGGCAGATACGCAGTATTTT. It encodes CASSDPLAGGWADTQYF. This chain links TRBV9 with TRBJ2-3; the match to TRBD2 covers 11 bases. J lost 4 bases, V lost 5 bases, and 12 bases had no gene match. Germline CDR1 and CDR2: SGDLS and YYNGEE. The CDR3 sequence is 17 residues long.

The V gene is TRBV5-1, the J gene TRBJ1-5; maybe TRBD1 (6 bases). Trimming pared 0 bases from V and 4 bases from J, leaving 14 bases between. This CDR3 has 16 amino acids. Germline V gives CDR1 SGHRS, CDR2 YFSETQ. Written as DNA, the CDR3 is TGCGCCAGCAGCTTGGAAGGCGGGGGCGGAAATCAGCCCCAGCATTTT. Protein product: CASSLEGGGGNQPQHF.

V usage is TRBV19 and J usage is TRBJ2-2; D possibly corresponds to TRBD2 (6 bases). Germline CDR1 reads LNHDA; CDR2 reads SQIVND (reference sequence). Trimming shortened V by 6 bases and J by 8 bases, and 22 bases separated the two germline ends. The CDR3 sequence is 16 residues long. In DNA form, the CDR3 reads TGTGCCAGTAGGGTCCGGGACTCCCTCGCGGCGGGGGAGCTGTTTTTT. Its protein product is CASRVRDSLAAGELFF.

This sequence joins TRBV7-8 and TRBJ2-7; possibly TRBD2 for D (5 bases). The CDR3 totals 16 residues. Germline V gene data show CDR1 as SGHVS and CDR2 as FQNEAQ. The V end lost 1 base, the J end lost 2 bases, and 15 bases lay between the germline ends. CDR3 DNA: TGTGCCAGCAGCTTAGGCGGAGCAGGACTCCCCTACGAGCAGTACTTC. Amino acids: CASSLGGAGLPYEQYF.

The V call is TRBV6-5, the J call TRBJ2-2; D not resolved. Deletions cut 1 base from V and 7 bases from J, with 7 bases between. The CDR3 contains 13 residues. Germline V gene sequence: CDR1 MNHEY, CDR2 SVGAGI. The CDR3 nucleotides are TGTGCCAGCAGTTACTTTTTCGGCGGGGAGCTGTTTTTT. Its translation: CASSYFFGGELFF.

The chain recombines TRBV9 with TRBJ2-7, with TRBD1 matching 10 bases. Germline values: CDR1 SGDLS, CDR2 YYNGEE. Trimming took 0 bases from V and 4 from J; bases not matched to a gene: 7. The CDR3 is 16 amino acids. This CDR3 reads CASSVAAGTGVYEQYF. In nucleotides, the CDR3 is TGTGCCAGCAGCGTAGCGGCCGGGACAGGGGTTTACGAGCAGTACTTC.

The chain has TRBV7-8 and TRBJ1-4; no definite D call. The CDR3 is 17 amino acids. The germline V and J ends were trimmed by 1 base and 0 bases, with 12 bases remaining between them. The germline CDR1 and CDR2 sequences are SGHVS and FQNEAQ. CDR3 coding DNA: TGTGCCAGCAGCTTAGATTCCCGGAGCGCAACTAATGAAAAACTGTTTTTT. Translated: CASSLDSRSATNEKLFF.

The gene calls are TRBV5-5 and TRBJ2-5; 10 bases map to TRBD1. CDR1 is SGHKS, CDR2 YYEKEE, per germline (reference sequence). The length of the CDR3 is 16 residues. V was pared by 0 bases and J by 0 bases, with 2 bases of the junction left unmatched. Here the CDR3 DNA reads TGTGCCAGCAGCTTGGTGGGACAGGGGTACCAAGAGACCCAGTACTTC. It specifies CASSLVGQGYQETQYF.

The V call is TRBV2, the J call TRBJ1-5; no clear D. V was shortened by 4 bases and J by 4 bases, with 5 bases between the two germline ends. The CDR3 spans 12 residues. CDR1 and CDR2 from the germline V gene are SNHLY and FYNNEI. The CDR3 is CASSVGNQPQHF. The CDR3 nucleotides are TGTGCCAGCAGTGTCGGTAATCAGCCCCAGCATTTT.

This rearrangement joins TRBV7-8 to TRBJ1-5; no clear D gene. CDR1 is SGHVS and CDR2 is FQNEAQ in the germline V gene. This CDR3 region has 13 residues. V gave up 2 bases and J gave up 3 bases, with 5 bases separating them. CDR3 coding DNA: TGTGCCAGCAGCTTAACTTACAATCAGCCCCAGCATTTT. It encodes CASSLTYNQPQHF.

The chain recombines TRBV2 with TRBJ1-2, with TRBD1 identical over 8 bases. Germline V CDR1 and CDR2: SNHLY, FYNNEI. This CDR3 is built from 14 residues. V was pared by 5 bases and J by 4 bases, with 6 bases of the junction left unmatched. CDR3 DNA sequence: TGTGCCAGCAGTCGGACAGGGCTGGGCTATGGCTACACCTTC. Its protein product is CASSRTGLGYGYTF. Using reference TRBV2 and TRBJ1-2 for the parts outside the CDR3, the full variable domain is EPEVTQTPSHQVTQMGQEVILRCVPISNHLYFYWYRQILGQKVEFLVSFYNNEISEKSEIFDDQFSVERPDGSNFTLKIRSTKLEDSAMYFCASSRTGLGYGYTFGSGTRLTVV.

This chain uses TRBV9 with TRBJ2-3, with 10 bases lining up with TRBD2. After removal of 0 bases from V and 4 bases from J, the junction contained 11 bases not matched to a gene. The CDR3 contains 18 residues. From germline, CDR1 is SGDLS and CDR2 YYNGEE. DNA of the CDR3: TGTGCCAGCAGCGTAGTGGCTAGCGGGAGCCCCGGGGCAGATACGCAGTATTTT. Its translation: CASSVVASGSPGADTQYF.

The CDR3, as DNA: TGTGCCAGCAGCTTGAGTTTCCGACTAGCGGGAGATACGCAGTATTTT. It specifies CASSLSFRLAGDTQYF. The chain has TRBV7-6 and TRBJ2-3; the match to TRBD2 covers 10 bases. V lost 3 bases, J lost 5 bases, and 8 bases stayed unmatched. Germline-derived CDR1 and CDR2 are SGHVS and FNYEAQ. This CDR3 spans 16 amino acids.

V and J are TRBV28 and TRBJ2-7; 10 nucleotides line up with TRBD1. The ends lost 5 bases at V and 4 bases at J; junction bases unmatched: 8. The germline V gene has CDR1 MDHEN and CDR2 SYDVKM. This CDR3 region has 15 residues. The DNA for the CDR3 is TGTGCCAGCAGTCTAGACAGGGGGCTTACTTACGAGCAGTACTTC. Its protein product is CASSLDRGLTYEQYF.

This clone has a single count. V is TRBV28 and J is TRBJ2-2; TRBD2 matches 14 bases. This CDR3 comprises 16 residues. Per the germline V gene, CDR1 is MDHEN and CDR2 is SYDVKM. With V trimmed by 7 bases and J by 7 bases, 8 bases remained unmatched. The CDR3 here is CASTSGTSGSVGELFF. CDR3 DNA sequence: TGTGCCAGCACTTCCGGGACTAGCGGGAGTGTCGGGGAGCTGTTTTTT.

The chain links TRBV4-1 to TRBJ1-4; D is perhaps TRBD1 (6 bases). The germline gives CDR1 MGHRA, CDR2 YSYEKL. V was cut by 0 bases and J by 6 bases, with 11 bases left in between. The CDR3 totals 15 residues. CDR3 residues: CASSQEEGGDEKLFF. The CDR3 region has the DNA TGCGCCAGCAGCCAAGAAGAGGGGGGGGATGAAAAACTGTTTTTT.

The J gene is TRBJ1-2, the V gene TRBV27; 9 positions match TRBD1. The J segment lost 1 base and the V segment lost 2 bases, leaving 14 bases of the junction unmatched. The CDR3 has 19 amino acids. Germline CDR1 reads MNHEY; CDR2 reads SMNVEV (reference sequence). The CDR3 here is CASSLRPIPTGGLNYGYTF. CDR3 coding DNA: TGTGCCAGCAGTTTACGTCCCATCCCGACAGGGGGACTTAACTATGGCTACACCTTC.

The chain has TRBV29-1 and TRBJ2-7, with TRBD2 identical over 10 bases. The length of the CDR3 is 13 residues. The junction had 0 bases not matched to a gene; V was cut back by 2 bases and J by 2 bases. The V gene's germline CDR1 is SQVTM and CDR2 ANQGSEA. Here the CDR3 DNA reads TGCAGCGTTGAAACTAGCGGGGCCTACGAGCAGTACTTC. Translated: CSVETSGAYEQYF.

The chain joins TRBV25-1 to TRBJ2-1; D is possibly TRBD1 (6 bases). The CDR3 has 17 amino acids. Trimming removed 3 bases from V and 3 bases from J, with 18 bases in between. Germline V gives CDR1 MGHDK, CDR2 SYGVNS. The CDR3 is CASSDPRGTTLYNEQFF. In DNA form, the CDR3 reads TGTGCCAGCAGTGATCCCCGTGGGACAACTCTCTACAATGAGCAGTTCTTC.

The rearrangement links TRBV29-1 to TRBJ2-5; TRBD2 aligns across 10 bases. The CDR3 length is 14 residues. Trimming took 6 bases from V and 2 from J; bases not matched to a gene: 6. Germline loops: CDR1 SQVTM, CDR2 ANQGSEA. DNA of the CDR3: TGCAGCGTCGCAGCTAGCGGGGGTCAAGAGACCCAGTACTTC. This gives the protein CSVAASGGQETQYF.

The chain has TRBV4-2 and TRBJ2-7; no firm D call. Germline values: CDR1 LGHNA, CDR2 YNFKEQ. CDR3 length: 12 residues. The V and J ends lost 0 bases and 3 bases respectively, with 3 bases between them. The CDR3 DNA follows: TGTGCCAGCAGCCAAGACTTCTACGAGCAGTACTTC. Its translation: CASSQDFYEQYF.

This sequence joins TRBV5-1 and TRBJ1-3; 7 bases align to TRBD1. This CDR3 is 14 amino acids long. V shed 4 bases, J shed 2 bases, and the junction held 3 bases outside the gene matches. Germline V gene data show CDR1 as SGHRS and CDR2 as YFSETQ. The DNA of the CDR3 is TGCGCCAGCAGCCAGCAGGGGGCTGGAAACACCATATATTTT. This sequence encodes CASSQQGAGNTIYF.

V gene TRBV6-5 combines with J gene TRBJ1-1; D perhaps matches TRBD1 (6 bases). Germline V gene data show CDR1 as MNHEY and CDR2 as SVGAGI. The CDR3 is 12 amino acids. Trimming shortened V by 6 bases and J by 10 bases, and 15 bases separated the two germline ends. The CDR3 bases are TGTGCCAGCAGGGGGGGGGCGGATCGAGCTTTCTTT. Translation: CASRGGADRAFF.

The chain is built from TRBV12-5 and TRBJ2-2, with TRBD1 as a possible D gene (6 bases). Between the trimmed V and J ends, which lost 6 bases and 4 bases, there was a span of 9 bases. CDR3 length equals 13 residues. Germline V gene sequence: CDR1 LGHNT, CDR2 FRNRAP. CDR3 bases: TGTGCTAGTGGCTTCAGGGGCACCGGGGAGCTGTTTTTT. Protein sequence: CASGFRGTGELFF.

The chain has TRBV19 and TRBJ1-2; 11 bases map to TRBD1. The CDR3 sequence is 14 residues long. The junction had 6 bases not matched to a gene; V was cut back by 5 bases and J by 7 bases. Germline V gene lookup returns CDR1 LNHDA and CDR2 SQIVND (reference sequence). The CDR3 here is CASSPGQGASGYTF. CDR3 sequence (DNA): TGTGCCAGTAGTCCCGGACAGGGGGCGTCTGGCTACACCTTC.